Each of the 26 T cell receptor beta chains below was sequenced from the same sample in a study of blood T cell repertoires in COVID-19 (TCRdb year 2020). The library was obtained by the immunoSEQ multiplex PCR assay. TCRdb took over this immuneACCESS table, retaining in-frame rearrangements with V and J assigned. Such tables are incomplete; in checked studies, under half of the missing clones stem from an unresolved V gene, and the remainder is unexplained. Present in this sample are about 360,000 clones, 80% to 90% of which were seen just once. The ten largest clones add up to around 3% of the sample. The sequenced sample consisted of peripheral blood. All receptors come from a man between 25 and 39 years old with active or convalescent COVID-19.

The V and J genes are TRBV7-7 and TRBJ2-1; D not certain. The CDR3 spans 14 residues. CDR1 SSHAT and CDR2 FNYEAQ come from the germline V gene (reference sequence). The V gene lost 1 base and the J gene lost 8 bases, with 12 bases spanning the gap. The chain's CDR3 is CASSLGGSPDEQFF. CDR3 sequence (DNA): TGTGCCAGCAGCTTAGGAGGTTCCCCCGATGAGCAGTTCTTC.

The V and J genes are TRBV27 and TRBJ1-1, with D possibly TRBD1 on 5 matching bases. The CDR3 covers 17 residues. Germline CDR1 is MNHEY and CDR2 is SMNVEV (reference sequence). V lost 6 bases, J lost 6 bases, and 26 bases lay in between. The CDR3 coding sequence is TGTGCCAGCAGGCCCCGGGGGGTCGGGGCCGTTGGGGCTGAAGCTTTCTTT. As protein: CASRPRGVGAVGAEAFF.

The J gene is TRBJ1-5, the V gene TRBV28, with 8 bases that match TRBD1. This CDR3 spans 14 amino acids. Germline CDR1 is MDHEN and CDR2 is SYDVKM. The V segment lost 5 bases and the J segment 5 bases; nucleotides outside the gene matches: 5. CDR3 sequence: CASSTRQGYQPQHF. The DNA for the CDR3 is TGTGCCAGCAGTACCCGACAGGGGTATCAGCCCCAGCATTTT.

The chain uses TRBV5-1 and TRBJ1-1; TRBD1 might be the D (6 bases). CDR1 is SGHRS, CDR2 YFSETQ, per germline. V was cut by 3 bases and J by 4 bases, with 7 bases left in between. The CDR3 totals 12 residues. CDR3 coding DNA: TGCGCCAGCAGCTCCAGGGGCACTGAAGCTTTCTTT. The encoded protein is CASSSRGTEAFF.

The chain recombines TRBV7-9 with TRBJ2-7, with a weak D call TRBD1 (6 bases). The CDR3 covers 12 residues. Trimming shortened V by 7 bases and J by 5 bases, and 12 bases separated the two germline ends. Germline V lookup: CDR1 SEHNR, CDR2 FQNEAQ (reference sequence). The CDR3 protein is CASTRAGDEQYF. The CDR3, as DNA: TGTGCCAGCACCAGGGCAGGGGACGAGCAGTACTTC.

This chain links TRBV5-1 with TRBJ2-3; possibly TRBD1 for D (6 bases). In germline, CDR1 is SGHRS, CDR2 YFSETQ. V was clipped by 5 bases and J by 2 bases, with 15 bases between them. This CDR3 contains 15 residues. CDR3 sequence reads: CASSHPGDPTDTQYF. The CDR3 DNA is TGCGCCAGCAGTCACCCAGGGGACCCCACAGATACGCAGTATTTT.

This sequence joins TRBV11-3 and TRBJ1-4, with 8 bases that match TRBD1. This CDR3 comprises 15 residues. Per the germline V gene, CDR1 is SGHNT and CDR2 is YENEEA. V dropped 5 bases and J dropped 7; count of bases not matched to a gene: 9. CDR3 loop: CASSRTGIGLEKLFF. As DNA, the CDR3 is TGTGCCAGCAGCCGGACAGGGATTGGCCTTGAAAAACTGTTTTTT.

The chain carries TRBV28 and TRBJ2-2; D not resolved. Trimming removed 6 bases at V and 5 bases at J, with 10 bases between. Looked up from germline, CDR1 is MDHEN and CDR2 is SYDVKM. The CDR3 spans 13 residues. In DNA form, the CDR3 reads TGTGCCAGCAGCCCCGCCGGGACCGGGGAGCTGTTTTTT. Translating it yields CASSPAGTGELFF.

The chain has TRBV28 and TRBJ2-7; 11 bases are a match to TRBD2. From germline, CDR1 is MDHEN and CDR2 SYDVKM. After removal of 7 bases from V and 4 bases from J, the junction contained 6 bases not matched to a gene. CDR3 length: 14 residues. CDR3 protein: CASTTGTSGYEQYF. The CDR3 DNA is TGTGCCAGCACGACCGGGACTAGCGGATACGAGCAGTACTTC.

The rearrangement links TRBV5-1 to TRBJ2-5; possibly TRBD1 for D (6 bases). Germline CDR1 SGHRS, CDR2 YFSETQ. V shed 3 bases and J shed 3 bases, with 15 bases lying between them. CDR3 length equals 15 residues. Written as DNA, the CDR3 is TGCGCCAGCAGCTCTGCCACGCACAGGGAAGAGACCCAGTACTTC. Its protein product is CASSSATHREETQYF. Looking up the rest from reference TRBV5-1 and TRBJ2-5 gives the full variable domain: KAGVTQTPRYLIKTRGQQVTLSCSPISGHRSVSWYQQTPGQGLQFLFEYFSETQRNKGNFPGRFSGRQFSNSRSEMNVSTLELGDSALYLCASSSATHREETQYFGPGTRLLVL.

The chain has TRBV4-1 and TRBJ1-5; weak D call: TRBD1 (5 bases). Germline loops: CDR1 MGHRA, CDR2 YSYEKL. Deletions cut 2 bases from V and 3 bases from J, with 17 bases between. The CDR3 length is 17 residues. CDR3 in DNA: TGCGCCAGCAGCCAAAGCCCCCCAGGGTGGAACAATCAGCCCCAGCATTTT. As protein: CASSQSPPGWNNQPQHF.

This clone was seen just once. The CDR3 DNA follows: TGTGCCAGTAGTATCACGACGACAGGAGTGGGGGTTAATGAAAAACTGTTTTTT. This codes for CASSITTTGVGVNEKLFF. This chain joins TRBV19 and TRBJ1-4; possible D gene TRBD1, 6 bases. Germline V gene lookup returns CDR1 LNHDA and CDR2 SQIVND (reference sequence). This CDR3 comprises 18 residues. The ends were cut back, 3 bases at V and 4 bases at J, with 21 bases in the middle.

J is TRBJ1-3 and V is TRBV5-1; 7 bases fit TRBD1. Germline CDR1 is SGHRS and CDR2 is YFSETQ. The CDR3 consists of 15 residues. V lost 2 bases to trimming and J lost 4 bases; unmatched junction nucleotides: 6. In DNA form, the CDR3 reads TGCGCCAGCAGCTTCCAGGGGGTCAGAGGAAACACCATATATTTT. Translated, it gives CASSFQGVRGNTIYF. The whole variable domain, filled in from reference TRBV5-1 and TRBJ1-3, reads KAGVTQTPRYLIKTRGQQVTLSCSPISGHRSVSWYQQTPGQGLQFLFEYFSETQRNKGNFPGRFSGRQFSNSRSEMNVSTLELGDSALYLCASSFQGVRGNTIYFGEGSWLTVV.

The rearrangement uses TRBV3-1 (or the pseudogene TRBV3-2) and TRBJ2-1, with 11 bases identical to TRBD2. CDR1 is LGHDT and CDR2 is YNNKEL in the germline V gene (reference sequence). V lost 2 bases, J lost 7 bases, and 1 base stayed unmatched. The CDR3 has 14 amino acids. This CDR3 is CASSQLAGGNEQFF. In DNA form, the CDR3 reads TGTGCCAGCAGCCAACTAGCGGGAGGTAATGAGCAGTTCTTC.

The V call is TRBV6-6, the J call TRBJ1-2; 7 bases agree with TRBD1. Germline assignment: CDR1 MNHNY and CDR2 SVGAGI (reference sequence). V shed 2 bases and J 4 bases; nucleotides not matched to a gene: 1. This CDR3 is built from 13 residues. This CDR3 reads CASSYRDSYGYTF. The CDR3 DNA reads TGTGCCAGCAGTTACCGGGACAGCTATGGCTACACCTTC.

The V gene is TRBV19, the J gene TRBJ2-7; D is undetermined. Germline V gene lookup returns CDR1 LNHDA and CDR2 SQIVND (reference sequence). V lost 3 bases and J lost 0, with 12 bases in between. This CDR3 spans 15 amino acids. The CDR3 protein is CASSIGLLNSYEQYF. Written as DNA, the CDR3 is TGTGCCAGTAGTATCGGTCTTCTGAACTCCTACGAGCAGTACTTC.

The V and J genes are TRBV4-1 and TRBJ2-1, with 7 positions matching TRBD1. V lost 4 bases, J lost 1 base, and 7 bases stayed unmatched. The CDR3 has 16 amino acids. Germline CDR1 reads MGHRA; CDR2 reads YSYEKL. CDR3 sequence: CASSRTPDRSYNEQFF. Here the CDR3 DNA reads TGCGCCAGCAGCCGAACCCCGGACAGGTCCTACAATGAGCAGTTCTTC.

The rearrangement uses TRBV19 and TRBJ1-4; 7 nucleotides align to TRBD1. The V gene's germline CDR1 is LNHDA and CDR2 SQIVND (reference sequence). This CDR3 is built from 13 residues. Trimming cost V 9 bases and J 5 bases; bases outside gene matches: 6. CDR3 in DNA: TGTGCCAGCGCGGGACAGCCGAATGAAAAACTGTTTTTT. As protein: CASAGQPNEKLFF.

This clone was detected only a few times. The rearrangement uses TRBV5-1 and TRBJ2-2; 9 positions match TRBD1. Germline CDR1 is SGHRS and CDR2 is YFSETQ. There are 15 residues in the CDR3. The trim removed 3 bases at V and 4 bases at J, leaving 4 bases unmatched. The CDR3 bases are TGCGCCAGCAGCTCCGGGACAGGGCCCACCGGGGAGCTGTTTTTT. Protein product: CASSSGTGPTGELFF. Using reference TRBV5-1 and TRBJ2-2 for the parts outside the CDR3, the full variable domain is KAGVTQTPRYLIKTRGQQVTLSCSPISGHRSVSWYQQTPGQGLQFLFEYFSETQRNKGNFPGRFSGRQFSNSRSEMNVSTLELGDSALYLCASSSGTGPTGELFFGEGSRLTVL.

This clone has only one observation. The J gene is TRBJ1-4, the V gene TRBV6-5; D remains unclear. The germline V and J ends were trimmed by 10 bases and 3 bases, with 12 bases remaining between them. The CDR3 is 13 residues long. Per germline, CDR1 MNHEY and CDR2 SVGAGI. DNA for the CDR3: TGTGCCACGAAGACGGGATCTAATGAAAAACTGTTTTTT. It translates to CATKTGSNEKLFF.

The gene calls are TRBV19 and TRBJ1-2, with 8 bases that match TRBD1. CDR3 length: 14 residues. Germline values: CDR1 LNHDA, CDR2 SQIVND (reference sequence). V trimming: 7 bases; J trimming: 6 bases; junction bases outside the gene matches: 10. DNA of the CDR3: TGTGCCAGTACCCGACAGGGGAAAACTGATGGCTACACCTTC. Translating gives CASTRQGKTDGYTF.

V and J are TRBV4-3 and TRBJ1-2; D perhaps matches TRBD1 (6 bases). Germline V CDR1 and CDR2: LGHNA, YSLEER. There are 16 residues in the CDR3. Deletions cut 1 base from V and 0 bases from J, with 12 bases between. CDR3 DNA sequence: TGCGCCAGCAGCCAAGCTCCGACAGGCTCTAACTATGGCTACACCTTC. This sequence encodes CASSQAPTGSNYGYTF.

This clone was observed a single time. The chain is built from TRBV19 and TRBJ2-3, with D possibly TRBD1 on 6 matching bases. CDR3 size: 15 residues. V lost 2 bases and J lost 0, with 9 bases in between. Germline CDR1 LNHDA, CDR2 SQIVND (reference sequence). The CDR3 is CASSINRASTDTQYF. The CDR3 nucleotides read TGTGCCAGTAGTATAAACAGGGCAAGCACAGATACGCAGTATTTT.

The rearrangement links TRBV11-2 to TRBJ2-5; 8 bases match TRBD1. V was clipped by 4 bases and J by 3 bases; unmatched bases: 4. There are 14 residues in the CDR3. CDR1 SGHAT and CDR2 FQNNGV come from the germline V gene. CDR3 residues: CASSSGQVKETQYF. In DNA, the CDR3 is TGTGCCAGCAGCTCGGGACAGGTTAAAGAGACCCAGTACTTC. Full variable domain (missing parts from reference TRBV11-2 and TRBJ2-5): EAGVAQSPRYKIIEKRQSVAFWCNPISGHATLYWYQQILGQGPKLLIQFQNNGVVDDSQLPKDRFSAERLKGVDSTLKIQPAKLEDSAVYLCASSSGQVKETQYFGPGTRLLVL.

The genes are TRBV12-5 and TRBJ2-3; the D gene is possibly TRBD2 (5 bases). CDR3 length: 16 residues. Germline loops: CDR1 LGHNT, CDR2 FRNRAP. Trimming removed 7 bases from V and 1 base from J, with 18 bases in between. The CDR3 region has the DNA TGTGCTAGTGCCTGGCCGGAGAGCGGTGGCACAGATACGCAGTATTTT. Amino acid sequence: CASAWPESGGTDTQYF.

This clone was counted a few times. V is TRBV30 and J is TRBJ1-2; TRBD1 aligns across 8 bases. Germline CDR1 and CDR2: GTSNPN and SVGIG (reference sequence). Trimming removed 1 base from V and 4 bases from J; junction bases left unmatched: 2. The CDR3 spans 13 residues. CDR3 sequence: CAWSAQGAYGYTF. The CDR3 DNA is TGTGCCTGGAGTGCCCAGGGGGCCTATGGCTACACCTTC.